The 20 T cell receptor beta chains listed next were all sequenced from one sample in a study of blood T cell repertoires in COVID-19. Data came from immunoSEQ multiplex PCR; TCRdb stores just in-frame clones and leaves some out. The sample consists of 250,000 to 350,000 clones, 86% of them appearing once. Sequencing input: peripheral blood. The receptors here all came from a woman in her thirties with active or convalescent COVID-19.

The chain is built from TRBV5-5 and TRBJ1-1; 7 bases map to TRBD1. V dropped 3 bases and J dropped 0; count of bases not matched to a gene: 17. The CDR3 consists of 19 residues. Germline CDR1 is SGHKS and CDR2 is YYEKEE (reference sequence). This CDR3 is CASSYRQGDVGRLNTEAFF. CDR3 bases: TGTGCCAGCAGCTACCGACAGGGAGACGTAGGTCGGCTGAACACTGAAGCTTTCTTT.

The chain carries TRBV24-1 and TRBJ1-2; 11 bases map to TRBD1. This CDR3 has 14 residues. CDR1 and CDR2 (germline): KGHDR, SFDVKD. V lost 6 bases to trimming and J lost 7 bases; unmatched junction nucleotides: 6. The CDR3, as DNA: TGTGCCACCAGTACTAGGACAGGGGGCTCTGGCTACACCTTC. This encodes CATSTRTGGSGYTF.

In this sample, this clone turned up once. The V and J genes are TRBV30 and TRBJ1-5; D perhaps matches TRBD1 (6 bases). The CDR3 has 12 amino acids. The V and J ends lost 2 bases and 15 bases respectively, with 17 bases between them. Germline V gene lookup returns CDR1 GTSNPN and CDR2 SVGIG (reference sequence). The CDR3 sequence: CAWSQGPRDRHF. Written as DNA, the CDR3 is TGTGCCTGGAGTCAGGGGCCCCGTGATCGGCATTTT.

The CDR3 nucleotides read TGTGCCACCAGTGACCCGACTAGCGGGGGAGATACGCAGTATTTT. This codes for CATSDPTSGGDTQYF. This chain joins TRBV24-1 and TRBJ2-3; 12 nucleotides align to TRBD2. The CDR3 spans 15 residues. V shed 4 bases, J shed 5 bases, and the junction held 3 bases outside the gene matches. CDR1 KGHDR and CDR2 SFDVKD come from the germline V gene.

V gene TRBV25-1 combines with J gene TRBJ2-7; 8 bases are a match to TRBD1. The junction had 2 bases not matched to a gene; V was cut back by 7 bases and J by 3 bases. The length of the CDR3 is 12 residues. Germline V gene lookup returns CDR1 MGHDK and CDR2 SYGVNS. The CDR3 region has the DNA TGTGCCAGCACTGGACAGGGCTACGAGCAGTACTTC. It specifies CASTGQGYEQYF.

The rearrangement joins TRBV2 to TRBJ1-2, with D uncertain. Germline V gives CDR1 SNHLY, CDR2 FYNNEI. This CDR3 is 15 amino acids long. V was pared by 3 bases and J by 0 bases, with 11 bases between. The CDR3 region is CASSDIRGANYGYTF. In DNA, the CDR3 is TGTGCCAGCAGTGACATCCGGGGAGCTAACTATGGCTACACCTTC.

The genes are TRBV7-3 and TRBJ2-3, with D maybe TRBD2 (6 bases). The length of the CDR3 is 15 residues. Germline V gives CDR1 SGHTA, CDR2 FQGTGA. Trimming took off 5 bases at V and 8 bases at J, with 20 bases between the two ends. The DNA of the CDR3 is TGTGCCAGCAGCCTCGGTGGAGGGGCTCATCGTACGCAGTATTTT. Residues: CASSLGGGAHRTQYF.

The genes are TRBV28 and TRBJ2-3; 10 positions agree with TRBD2. The germline gives CDR1 MDHEN, CDR2 SYDVKM. J lost 1 base, V lost 3 bases, and 4 bases had no gene match. The CDR3 is made up of 16 amino acids. The DNA of the CDR3 is TGTGCCAGCAGTTTTGGGGGGACTAGCGGCACAGATACGCAGTATTTT. Its translation is CASSFGGTSGTDTQYF.

J is TRBJ2-6 and V is TRBV5-1; D gene unclear. Between the trimmed V and J ends, which lost 9 bases and 4 bases, there was a span of 11 bases. The CDR3 loop spans 13 amino acids. CDR1 and CDR2 from the germline V gene are SGHRS and YFSETQ. The CDR3 DNA reads as TGCGCCACTAGGCTCTCCGGGGCCAACGTCCTGACTTTC. Protein: CATRLSGANVLTF.

The table lists this clone with a count of one. The chain is built from TRBV7-2 and TRBJ2-7; D call uncertain. V dropped 4 bases and J dropped 2 bases, with 3 bases sitting between them. Germline V gives CDR1 SGHTA, CDR2 FQGNSA. The CDR3 has 11 amino acids. The CDR3 is CASSYTYEQYF. The DNA of the CDR3 is TGTGCCAGCAGCTACACCTACGAGCAGTACTTC.

In this sample, this clone turned up a few times. The chain is built from TRBV18 and TRBJ2-5; D is ambiguous. Trimming shortened V by 2 bases and J by 4 bases, and 8 bases separated the two germline ends. The germline V gene encodes CDR1 KGHSH and CDR2 LQKENI. The CDR3 consists of 13 residues. The CDR3 loop is CASSPLTLETQYF. As DNA, the CDR3 is TGTGCCAGCTCACCATTGACACTAGAGACCCAGTACTTC.

This chain uses TRBV6-5 with TRBJ1-1; TRBD1 might be the D (6 bases). V was trimmed by 2 bases and J by 1 base, leaving 8 bases between them. This CDR3 spans 14 amino acids. Germline V CDR1 and CDR2: MNHEY, SVGAGI. The CDR3 nucleotides read TGTGCCAGCAGTTACGGGACACCGAACACTGAAGCTTTCTTT. It yields the protein CASSYGTPNTEAFF.

The chain has TRBV14 and TRBJ2-1, with TRBD2 identical over 15 bases. J lost 7 bases, V lost 1 base, and 2 bases had no gene match. In germline, CDR1 is SGHDN, CDR2 FVKESK. This CDR3 region has 16 residues. CDR3 in amino acids: CASSQVGLAGGNEQFF. The CDR3 coding sequence is TGTGCCAGCAGCCAAGTAGGACTAGCGGGGGGGAATGAGCAGTTCTTC.

V usage is TRBV9 and J usage is TRBJ2-1; D is possibly TRBD2 (7 bases). This CDR3 is built from 14 residues. Trimming removed 0 bases from V and 9 bases from J, with 13 bases in between. Germline V gives CDR1 SGDLS, CDR2 YYNGEE. The CDR3 spells CASSVVGGQVEQFF. The CDR3 bases are TGTGCCAGCAGCGTAGTCGGGGGGCAGGTTGAGCAGTTCTTC.

The J gene is TRBJ1-5, the V gene TRBV7-9; no definite D call. The CDR3 is 13 amino acids. Trimming removed 0 bases at V and 6 bases at J, with 6 bases between. Per the germline V gene, CDR1 is SEHNR and CDR2 is FQNEAQ (reference sequence). The CDR3 sequence: CASSLARGQPQHF. DNA for the CDR3: TGTGCCAGCAGCTTAGCCCGGGGTCAGCCCCAGCATTTT. The full variable domain, its missing parts supplied by reference TRBV7-9 and TRBJ1-5, is DTGVSQNPRHKITKRGQNVTFRCDPISEHNRLYWYRQTLGQGPEFLTYFQNEAQLEKSRLLSDRFSAERPKGSFSTLEIQRTEQGDSAMYLCASSLARGQPQHFGDGTRLSIL.

The rearrangement uses TRBV9 and TRBJ2-7, with D maybe TRBD1 (6 bases). The CDR3 consists of 14 residues. V shed 3 bases and J shed 2 bases, with 12 bases lying between them. In germline, CDR1 is SGDLS, CDR2 YYNGEE. The CDR3 is CASSARDIPYEQYF. As DNA, the CDR3 is TGTGCCAGCAGCGCCCGGGACATCCCCTACGAGCAGTACTTC.

In DNA form, the CDR3 reads TGTGCCAGCAGTTACTCGGGGGGGCCCGACAAAAACATTCAGTACTTC. It codes for CASSYSGGPDKNIQYF. The chain uses TRBV6-5 and TRBJ2-4; D is perhaps TRBD2 (7 bases). Deletions cut 0 bases from V and 3 bases from J, with 12 bases between. The CDR3 consists of 16 residues. Germline CDR1 MNHEY, CDR2 SVGAGI.

The DNA for the CDR3 is TGTGCCAGCAGCTCGGTACGCTCCTATAATTCACCCCTCCACTTT. Protein: CASSSVRSYNSPLHF. The chain links TRBV7-2 to TRBJ1-6; D ambiguous. CDR1 and CDR2 (germline): SGHTA, FQGNSA. This CDR3 has 15 residues. Trimming removed 4 bases at V and 0 bases at J, with 7 bases between.

The V call is TRBV28, the J call TRBJ2-6; possibly TRBD2 for D (6 bases). Germline values: CDR1 MDHEN, CDR2 SYDVKM. V was cut by 7 bases and J by 2 bases, with 12 bases left in between. This CDR3 contains 15 residues. The CDR3 DNA sequence: TGTGCCAGCACCGGGGGAGAGGCTGGGGCCAACGTCCTGACTTTC. Translating gives CASTGGEAGANVLTF.

This chain joins TRBV12-3 or TRBV12-4 and TRBJ2-1; possibly TRBD1 for D (6 bases). The CDR3 has 13 residues. Trimming removed 5 bases from V and 14 bases from J, with 19 bases in between. The chain's CDR3 is CASSQGTVATEFF. The CDR3 DNA follows: TGTGCCAGCAGTCAGGGGACGGTGGCTACCGAGTTCTTC.